These 13 T cell receptor beta chains were all obtained from the same sample, sequenced in a study of T cell responses to AZD1222 COVID-19 vaccine. The assay was immunoSEQ multiplex PCR, and TCRdb's table has in-frame clones only and misses some. The sample holds fewer than 45,000 clones, around 90% seen once. The source was peripheral blood, collected on day 0 of AZD1222 vaccination. The receptors come from an adult in good health.

The J gene is TRBJ2-1, the V gene TRBV5-6; D uncertain. V lost 4 bases, J lost 2 bases, and 13 bases lay in between. This CDR3 spans 15 amino acids. Germline V gene lookup returns CDR1 SGHDT and CDR2 YYEEEE. The chain's CDR3 is CASSPVRVPYNEQFF. The DNA for the CDR3 is TGTGCCAGCAGCCCCGTGCGAGTACCCTACAATGAGCAGTTCTTC.

V and J are TRBV7-9 and TRBJ2-1; D tentatively fits TRBD1 or TRBD2 (5 bases each). V was cut by 1 base and J by 1 base, with 8 bases left in between. Germline V gene lookup returns CDR1 SEHNR and CDR2 FQNEAQ (reference sequence). The CDR3 has 15 residues. The CDR3 region has the DNA TGTGCCAGCAGCTTAGTAGAGGGGTCCTACAATGAGCAGTTCTTC. Translation: CASSLVEGSYNEQFF.

This sequence joins TRBV12-3 or TRBV12-4 and TRBJ1-4; no definite D call. V lost 6 bases and J lost 10, with 0 bases in between. This CDR3 has 8 amino acids. The CDR3 spells CASRKLFF. CDR3 coding DNA: TGTGCCAGCAGAAAACTGTTTTTT.

About this clone: A read error may produce the germline difference seen at one junction end. This chain joins TRBV20-1 and TRBJ1-5, with 7 bases that match TRBD1. The CDR3 consists of 10 residues. Germline CDR1 reads DFQATT; CDR2 reads SNEGSKA (reference sequence). CDR3: CSASCTGATF. The CDR3 DNA is TGCAGTGCTAGCTGTACAGGGGCGACCTTT.

The gene calls are TRBV10-3 and TRBJ2-7; 8 nucleotides agree with TRBD2. J lost 9 bases, V lost 3 bases, and 16 bases had no gene match. Germline assignment: CDR1 ENHRY and CDR2 SYGVKD. The CDR3 covers 16 residues. CDR3 loop: CAISEDARRGGEGQYF. Written as DNA, the CDR3 is TGTGCCATCAGTGAAGATGCGCGTCGGGGGGGTGAAGGGCAGTACTTC.

The chain joins TRBV5-1 to TRBJ2-7, with D uncertain. Germline V gene data show CDR1 as SGHRS and CDR2 as YFSETQ. The CDR3 extends over 13 amino acids. V was cut by 0 bases and J by 3 bases, with 7 bases left in between. For the CDR3, the DNA is TGCGCCAGCAGCTTGGCCTACGGCTACGAGCAGTACTTC. Encoded protein: CASSLAYGYEQYF.

This chain links TRBV25-1 with TRBJ2-7; 13 positions match TRBD2. With 1 base clipped from V and 6 bases from J, the junction kept 12 bases outside the gene matches. Looked up from germline, CDR1 is MGHDK and CDR2 is SYGVNS. The CDR3 loop spans 18 amino acids. CDR3 in DNA: TGTGCCAGCAGTGAATCTCGGACTAGCGGGGGCAGCCCGCCCGAGCAGTACTTC. It codes for CASSESRTSGGSPPEQYF.

The V gene is TRBV6-5, the J gene TRBJ2-3, with D perhaps TRBD1 (5 bases). The CDR3 runs to 15 residues. Trimming removed 6 bases at V and 5 bases at J, with 18 bases between. From germline, CDR1 is MNHEY and CDR2 SVGAGI. CDR3 in DNA: TGTGCCAGCAGCAGTAGTTGGCTAAGGGGAGATACGCAGTATTTT. As protein: CASSSSWLRGDTQYF.

The V gene is TRBV7-9, the J gene TRBJ2-3, with 14 positions matching TRBD2. CDR1 is SEHNR and CDR2 is FQNEAQ in the germline V gene (reference sequence). The CDR3 extends over 17 amino acids. J lost 3 bases, V lost 3 bases, and 5 bases had no gene match. In nucleotides, the CDR3 is TGTGCCAGCAGCTTCTACGGACTAGCGGGGGGAACAGATACGCAGTATTTT. Its translation is CASSFYGLAGGTDTQYF.

V usage is TRBV2 and J usage is TRBJ1-2; maybe TRBD1 (5 bases). Per germline, CDR1 SNHLY and CDR2 FYNNEI. The CDR3 is 12 residues long. V lost 8 bases and J 7 bases, leaving 14 bases between the germline ends. The CDR3 protein is CASGRGFSGYTF. The CDR3, as DNA: TGTGCCAGCGGGAGGGGCTTTAGTGGCTACACCTTC.

The gene calls are TRBV12-3 or TRBV12-4 and TRBJ1-5; D is unresolved. The V and J ends lost 1 base and 8 bases respectively, with 3 bases between them. The CDR3 covers 11 residues. The CDR3 is CASSLGEPQHF. DNA of the CDR3: TGTGCCAGCAGTTTAGGGGAGCCCCAGCATTTT.

This sequence joins TRBV5-1 and TRBJ2-7; TRBD2 matches at 7 bases. V was clipped by 0 bases and J by 5 bases; unmatched bases: 8. There are 15 residues in the CDR3. Germline CDR1 and CDR2: SGHRS and YFSETQ. The CDR3 here is CASSLGLAGRDEQYF. For the CDR3, the DNA is TGCGCCAGCAGCTTGGGTTTGGCAGGGAGGGACGAGCAGTACTTC.

This clone was counted only a few times. J is TRBJ2-3 and V is TRBV24-1; 14 bases line up with TRBD2. The CDR3 loop spans 17 amino acids. V shed 4 bases, J shed 4 bases, and the junction held 6 bases outside the gene matches. Germline loops: CDR1 KGHDR, CDR2 SFDVKD. The CDR3: CATSDRGLAGGPDTQYF. The CDR3 region has the DNA TGTGCCACCAGTGACCGAGGACTAGCGGGGGGACCAGATACGCAGTATTTT.